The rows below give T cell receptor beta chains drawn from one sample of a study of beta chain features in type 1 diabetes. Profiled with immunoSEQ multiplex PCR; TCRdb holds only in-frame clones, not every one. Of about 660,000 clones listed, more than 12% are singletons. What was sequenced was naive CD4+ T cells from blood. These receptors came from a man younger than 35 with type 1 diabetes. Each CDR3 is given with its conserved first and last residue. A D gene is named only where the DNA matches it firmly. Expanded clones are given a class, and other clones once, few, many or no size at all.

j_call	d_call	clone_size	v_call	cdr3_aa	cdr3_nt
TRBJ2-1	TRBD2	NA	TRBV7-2	CASSPTSGYYNEQFF	TGTGCCAGCAGCCCTACTAGCGGGTACTACAATGAGCAGTTCTTC
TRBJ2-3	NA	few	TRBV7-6	CASSLGELIGTQYF	TGTGCCAGCAGCTTAGGGGAGTTAATCGGTACGCAGTATTTT
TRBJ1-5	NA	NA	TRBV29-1	CSVVEVGGNQPQHF	TGCAGCGTTGTAGAGGTTGGTGGGAATCAGCCCCAGCATTTT
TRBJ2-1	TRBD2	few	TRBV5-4	CASSSKKGGTSAFF	TGTGCCAGCAGCTCTAAGAAGGGGGGGACTAGCGCCTTCTTC
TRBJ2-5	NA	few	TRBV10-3	CAISVQETQYF	TGTGCCATCAGTGTGCAAGAGACCCAGTACTTC
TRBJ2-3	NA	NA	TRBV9	CASSAPGRDTQYF	TGTGCCAGCAGCGCCCCCGGCCGCGATACGCAGTATTTT
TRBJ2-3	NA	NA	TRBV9	CASSSKSADTQYF	TGTGCCAGCAGCTCCAAGAGCGCAGATACGCAGTATTTT
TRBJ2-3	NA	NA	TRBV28	CASRGAGTYTDTQYF	TGTGCCAGCAGGGGGGCCGGGACCTACACAGATACGCAGTATTTT
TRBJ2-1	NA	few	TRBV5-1	CASSFYTSGSNEQFF	TGCGCCAGCAGCTTTTATACTTCTGGGTCCAATGAGCAGTTCTTC
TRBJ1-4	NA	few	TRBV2	CASSSREKLFF	TGTGCCAGCTCTTCGCGTGAAAAACTGTTTTTT
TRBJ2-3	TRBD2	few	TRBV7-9	CASSKLAVDTQYF	TGTGCCAGCAGCAAGCTAGCGGTAGATACGCAGTATTTT
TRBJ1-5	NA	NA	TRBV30	CAWSVSGNQPQHF	TGTGCCTGGAGTGTTTCAGGGAATCAGCCCCAGCATTTT
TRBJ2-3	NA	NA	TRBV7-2	CASSPSRVDTQYF	TGTGCCAGCAGCCCATCGCGAGTGGATACGCAGTATTTT
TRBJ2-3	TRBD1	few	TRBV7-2	CASSPLTSGQDFRDTQYF	TGTGCCAGCAGCCCACTTACCTCAGGACAGGACTTTAGAGATACGCAGTATTTT
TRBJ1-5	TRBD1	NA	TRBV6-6	CASRTNDRGDQPQHF	TGTGCCAGCAGAACGAATGACAGGGGAGATCAGCCCCAGCATTTT
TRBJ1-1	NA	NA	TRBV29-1	CSVVRATEAFF	TGCAGCGTTGTACGGGCCACTGAAGCTTTCTTT
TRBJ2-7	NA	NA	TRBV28	CASSFPGSGGHEQYF	TGTGCCAGCAGTTTCCCCGGGTCCGGTGGCCACGAGCAGTACTTC
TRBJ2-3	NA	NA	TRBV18	CASSAGAGTDTQYF	TGTGCCAGCTCGGCGGGGGCTGGTACAGATACGCAGTATTTT
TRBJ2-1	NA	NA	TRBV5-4	CASSHNGAQPYNEQFF	TGTGCCAGCAGCCACAACGGGGCGCAACCCTACAATGAGCAGTTCTTC
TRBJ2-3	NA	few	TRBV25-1	CASSDASTDTQYF	TGTGCCAGCAGTGATGCTAGCACAGATACGCAGTATTTT
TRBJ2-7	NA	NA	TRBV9	CASSVGVTSYEQYF	TGTGCCAGCAGCGTCGGGGTTACCTCCTACGAGCAGTACTTC
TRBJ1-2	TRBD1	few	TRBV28	CASYSLGTGDGYTF	TGTGCCAGCTATTCGTTGGGGACAGGGGATGGCTACACCTTC
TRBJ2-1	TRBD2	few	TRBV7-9	CASSPYRLAGALDEQFF	TGTGCCAGCAGCCCTTACAGGCTAGCGGGAGCTTTGGATGAGCAGTTCTTC
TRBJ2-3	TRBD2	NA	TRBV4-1	CATRLLAGEGTDTQYF	TGCGCCACCCGATTACTAGCGGGAGAAGGCACAGATACGCAGTATTTT
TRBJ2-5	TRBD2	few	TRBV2	CASSQLADQETQYF	TGTGCCAGCAGCCAACTAGCGGACCAAGAGACCCAGTACTTC
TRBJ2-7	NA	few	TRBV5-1	CASSLASSALVEQYF	TGCGCCAGCAGCTTGGCCTCTAGCGCCCTCGTAGAGCAGTACTTC
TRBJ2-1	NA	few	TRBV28	CASSSPGLDPNEQFF	TGTGCCAGCAGTTCTCCGGGACTGGATCCAAATGAGCAGTTCTTC
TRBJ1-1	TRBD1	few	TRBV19	CASSIQGGGTEAFF	TGTGCCAGTAGTATTCAAGGGGGCGGCACTGAAGCTTTCTTT
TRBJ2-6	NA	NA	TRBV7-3	CASSLRGAGANVLTF	TGTGCCAGCAGCTTACGGGGAGCTGGGGCCAACGTCCTGACTTTC
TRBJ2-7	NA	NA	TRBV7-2	CASSLARLGGYEQYF	TGTGCCAGCAGCTTGGCCAGACTAGGAGGCTACGAGCAGTACTTC
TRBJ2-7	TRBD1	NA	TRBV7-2	CASRRRFGTETYEQYF	TGTGCCAGCAGACGTAGATTTGGGACAGAAACCTACGAGCAGTACTTC
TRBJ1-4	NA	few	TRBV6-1	CASSERGPEQEKLFF	TGTGCCAGCAGTGAACGGGGTCCCGAGCAGGAAAAACTGTTTTTT
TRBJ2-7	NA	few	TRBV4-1	CASSQEPNSYEQYF	TGCGCCAGCAGCCAAGAACCGAACTCCTACGAGCAGTACTTC
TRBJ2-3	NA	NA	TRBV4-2	CASSQAGGVSDTQYF	TGTGCCAGCAGCCAAGCGGGCGGGGTATCAGATACGCAGTATTTT
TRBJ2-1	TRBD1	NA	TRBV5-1	CASSSYRGVREQFF	TGCGCCAGCAGCTCGTACAGGGGAGTACGGGAGCAGTTCTTC
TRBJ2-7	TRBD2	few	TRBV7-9	CASSPVAGDLFYEQYF	TGTGCCAGCAGCCCTGTAGCGGGAGATCTTTTCTACGAGCAGTACTTC
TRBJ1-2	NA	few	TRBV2	CASTYRASGGYTF	TGTGCCAGCACTTACAGGGCGTCGGGGGGCTACACCTTC
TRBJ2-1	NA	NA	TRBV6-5	CASSGPKRDEQFF	TGTGCCAGCAGCGGACCGAAACGGGATGAGCAGTTCTTC
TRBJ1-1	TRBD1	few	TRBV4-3	CASSPYRGYSEAFF	TGCGCCAGCAGCCCATACAGGGGTTATTCTGAAGCTTTCTTT
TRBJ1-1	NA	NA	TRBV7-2	CASSPEMNTEAFF	TGTGCCAGCAGCCCAGAGATGAACACTGAAGCTTTCTTT
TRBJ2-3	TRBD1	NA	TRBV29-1	CSGETGQGLDTQYF	TGCAGCGGAGAGACGGGACAGGGGTTAGATACGCAGTATTTT
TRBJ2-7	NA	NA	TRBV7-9	CASGPEGMYYEQYF	TGTGCCAGCGGCCCCGAGGGGATGTACTACGAGCAGTACTTC
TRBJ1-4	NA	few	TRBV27	CASSLVGANEKLFF	TGTGCCAGCAGTTTGGTGGGAGCTAATGAAAAACTGTTTTTT
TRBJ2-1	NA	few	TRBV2	CASSETLAPSEQFF	TGTGCCAGCAGTGAAACGTTGGCCCCTAGTGAGCAGTTCTTC